This passage covers 5 T cell receptor beta chains from one sample sequenced in a study of control samples from healthy donors and cancer patients. Generated by immunoSEQ multiplex PCR, the TCRdb table keeps only in-frame clones and is missing some. The sample carries 90,000 to 150,000 clones, more than 70% recorded once. The specimen was blood. These receptors originate from a man aged 45-60 years in good health.

The chain carries TRBV30 and TRBJ1-1, with 9 bases identical to TRBD1. Germline V gives CDR1 GTSNPN, CDR2 SVGIG (reference sequence). J gave up 3 bases and V 4 bases, and 9 bases lay outside the gene matches. The CDR3 contains 15 residues. The CDR3: CAWTWGQGLDTEAFF. The CDR3 nucleotides read TGTGCCTGGACATGGGGACAGGGTTTGGACACTGAAGCTTTCTTT.

The rearrangement links TRBV25-1 to TRBJ1-5; no firm D call. Germline CDR1 reads MGHDK; CDR2 reads SYGVNS. The V gene lost 4 bases and the J gene lost 8 bases, with 15 bases spanning the gap. The CDR3 has 14 amino acids. CDR3 residues: CASSGGQRMEPQHF. The CDR3 bases are TGTGCCAGCAGTGGTGGGCAGCGTATGGAGCCCCAGCATTTT.

The CDR3 region has the DNA TGTGCCAGCGCTATCTCGGGGGGGTTATACAATGAGCAGTTCTTC. The encoded protein is CASAISGGLYNEQFF. V and J are TRBV9 and TRBJ2-1; the match to TRBD2 covers 8 bases. CDR3 size: 15 residues. From germline, CDR1 is SGDLS and CDR2 YYNGEE. With 7 bases clipped from V and 4 bases from J, the junction kept 10 bases outside the gene matches.

This clone was picked up one time. This chain joins TRBV10-3 and TRBJ1-5; possible D gene TRBD1, 5 bases. Trimming removed 4 bases at V and 3 bases at J, with 13 bases between. CDR3 size: 15 residues. Per germline, CDR1 ENHRY and CDR2 SYGVKD. The CDR3 nucleotides read TGTGCCATCAGTGTATTTTCAGGGAACAATCAGCCCCAGCATTTT. Amino acids: CAISVFSGNNQPQHF.

The rearrangement joins TRBV10-3 to TRBJ1-2, with D uncertain. Germline CDR1 and CDR2: ENHRY and SYGVKD. The V and J ends lost 3 bases and 1 base respectively, with 21 bases between them. The CDR3 sequence is 18 residues long. The CDR3, as DNA: TGTGCCATCAGTGATCCCCGGGTAGAGCTCTCTCTTAACTATGGCTACACCTTC. This gives the protein CAISDPRVELSLNYGYTF.